One and the same sample provided the 25 T cell receptor beta chains below, sequenced in a study of vaccination effects on CD4 cells after COVID-19. The antigens for these receptors are not known. Using immunoSEQ multiplex PCR, the repertoire was profiled, and TCRdb retains in-frame clones only, with some absent. Among 30,000 to 45,000 clones listed, about 80% were seen once. ViraFEST assay sequencing came after antigen-specific CD4+ T cells were expanded with viral peptide pools. CD4+ T cell isolation took place after less than 13 days of culture. Vaccine administered to participants consisted of two doses of either BNT162b2 or mRNA-1273. The sequencing here drew on CD4+ T cells from PBMCs cultured with HCoV-NL63 spike peptides, taken after COVID-19 vaccination. Source of these receptors: a human donor who received a COVID-19 vaccine. Some clones in this sample may be carry-over from other donors' samples.

The chain is built from TRBV5-1 and TRBJ1-1, with 9 bases fitting TRBD1. The length of the CDR3 is 17 residues. V lost 1 base to trimming and J lost 3 bases; unmatched junction nucleotides: 10. Germline V gene lookup returns CDR1 SGHRS and CDR2 YFSETQ. The CDR3 sequence: CASSLQAQGQGDTEAFF. The CDR3 coding sequence is TGCGCCAGCAGCTTGCAAGCCCAGGGACAGGGAGACACTGAAGCTTTCTTT.

This sequence joins TRBV7-8 and TRBJ1-3, with unresolved D. This CDR3 contains 16 residues. V was pared by 3 bases and J by 0 bases, with 12 bases between. CDR1 is SGHVS, CDR2 FQNEAQ, per germline. The CDR3 DNA is TGTGCCAGCAGCTTGTTCCCCGGAAGCTCTGGAAACACCATATATTTT. Protein: CASSLFPGSSGNTIYF.

The chain joins TRBV5-6 to TRBJ2-6; TRBD1 might be the D (6 bases). The CDR3 covers 16 residues. The V gene lost 10 bases and the J gene lost 0 bases, with 17 bases spanning the gap. Per germline, CDR1 SGHDT and CDR2 YYEEEE. CDR3 sequence (DNA): TGTGCCTGCTCCGGGACAAGGAGCTCTGGGGCCAACGTCCTGACTTTC. The encoded protein is CACSGTRSSGANVLTF.

CDR3 amino acids: CASSAGSGGTDTQYF. CDR3 nucleotide sequence: TGCGCCAGCTCCGCCGGGAGCGGGGGCACAGATACGCAGTATTTT. The V gene is TRBV5-1, the J gene TRBJ2-3; 7 bases map to TRBD2. J was trimmed by 1 base and V by 7 bases; bases with no gene match: 9. Germline values: CDR1 SGHRS, CDR2 YFSETQ. This CDR3 contains 15 residues.

The V gene is TRBV13, the J gene TRBJ1-3; D not resolved. The length of the CDR3 is 13 residues. The germline V gene encodes CDR1 PRHDT and CDR2 FYEKMQ (reference sequence). Trimming took 1 base from V and 2 from J, leaving 3 bases between them. The DNA for the CDR3 is TGTGCCAGCAGCTTAGCGGCTGGAAACACCATATATTTT. Protein sequence: CASSLAAGNTIYF.

The V call is TRBV19, the J call TRBJ1-2; unclear D gene. The germline V gene has CDR1 LNHDA and CDR2 SQIVND (reference sequence). V lost 4 bases and J lost 4, with 10 bases in between. CDR3 length: 13 amino acids. The CDR3 sequence: CASSTTEFYGYTF. The CDR3 DNA follows: TGTGCCAGTAGTACAACAGAGTTCTATGGCTACACCTTC.

The count of this clone is one. The chain combines TRBV5-1 with TRBJ2-5; D remains unclear. This CDR3 comprises 12 residues. V was cut by 4 bases and J by 4 bases, with 8 bases left in between. Germline V gene lookup returns CDR1 SGHRS and CDR2 YFSETQ. The CDR3 reads CASSHGSETQYF. CDR3 in DNA: TGCGCCAGCAGCCACGGTTCAGAGACCCAGTACTTC.

DNA of the CDR3: TGCGCCAGCAGCCCGAACACCGGGGAGCTGTTTTTT. Its translation is CASSPNTGELFF. This chain joins TRBV5-1 and TRBJ2-2; no firm D call. CDR1 and CDR2 (germline): SGHRS, YFSETQ. V was shortened by 4 bases and J by 0 bases, with 1 base between the two germline ends. The CDR3 totals 12 residues.

The V gene is TRBV6-5, the J gene TRBJ1-1; no reliable D call. This CDR3 has 16 amino acids. V lost 2 bases to trimming and J lost 3 bases, with 16 bases between them. CDR1 is MNHEY, CDR2 SVGAGI, per germline. CDR3 in DNA: TGTGCCAGCAGTTACCGGAAGGGCGCGGGGTACACTGAAGCTTTCTTT. Its protein product is CASSYRKGAGYTEAFF.

The CDR3 DNA sequence: TGTGCCAGCAGGACAGGGTTTGAAAAACTGTTTTTT. It is translated as CASRTGFEKLFF. The V call is TRBV12-3 or TRBV12-4, the J call TRBJ1-4, with 7 bases that match TRBD1. CDR3 length: 12 residues. The J segment lost 7 bases and the V segment lost 6 bases, leaving 2 bases of the junction unmatched.

The rearrangement links TRBV3-1 (or the pseudogene TRBV3-2) to TRBJ1-6; D not resolved. The CDR3 sequence is 13 residues long. Trimming removed 1 base from V and 10 bases from J, with 8 bases in between. The germline gives CDR1 LGHDT, CDR2 YNNKEL (reference sequence). CDR3 in DNA: TGTGCCAGCAGCCAAGGAGAGGGATCACCCCTCCACTTT. Its protein is CASSQGEGSPLHF.

The rearrangement links TRBV5-1 to TRBJ1-3; TRBD1 might be the D (6 bases). Germline CDR1 is SGHRS and CDR2 is YFSETQ. Deletions cut 5 bases from V and 6 bases from J, with 12 bases between. The CDR3 covers 13 residues. In DNA form, the CDR3 reads TGCGCCAGCAGTGTCGGGGGCGAAAACACCATATATTTT. Translation gives CASSVGGENTIYF.

This chain uses TRBV6-5 with TRBJ2-7; D is unresolved. Germline lookup yields CDR1 MNHEY and CDR2 SVGAGI. The CDR3 extends over 13 amino acids. Trimming took 6 bases from V and 2 from J, leaving 11 bases between them. The CDR3 sequence: CASSRDGPYEQYV. The CDR3 region has the DNA TGTGCCAGCAGCCGCGACGGACCCTACGAGCAGTACGTC.

The chain has TRBV7-2 and TRBJ1-1; D not certain. This CDR3 contains 15 residues. The V gene's germline CDR1 is SGHTA and CDR2 FQGNSA. The germline V and J ends were trimmed by 5 bases and 1 base, with 14 bases remaining between them. The CDR3 nucleotides read TGTGCCAGCAGCCCCTCGCGGGTACGGAACACTGAAGCTTTCTTT. Protein: CASSPSRVRNTEAFF.

J is TRBJ2-1 and V is TRBV9; the D gene is possibly TRBD1 (6 bases). Germline CDR1 reads SGDLS; CDR2 reads YYNGEE. The CDR3 is made up of 14 amino acids. Trimming shortened V by 0 bases and J by 6 bases, and 10 bases separated the two germline ends. Here the CDR3 DNA reads TGTGCCAGCAGCGTAGGCCCGACAGGCAATGAGCAGTTCTTC. This gives the protein CASSVGPTGNEQFF.

The chain has TRBV25-1 and TRBJ2-2; D unresolved. Germline lookup yields CDR1 MGHDK and CDR2 SYGVNS. This CDR3 region has 15 residues. The V gene lost 4 bases and the J gene lost 4 bases, with 13 bases spanning the gap. This CDR3 is CASSGLLSGTGELFF. The CDR3 nucleotides read TGTGCCAGCAGTGGCCTCTTGTCAGGCACCGGGGAGCTGTTTTTT.

This chain connects TRBV5-1 to TRBJ1-1; 7 nucleotides match TRBD1. The V gene end was trimmed by 4 bases and the J gene end by 4 bases; junction bases not matched to a gene: 7. Germline V gene lookup returns CDR1 SGHRS and CDR2 YFSETQ. This CDR3 contains 14 residues. CDR3: CASSHRGGGTEAFF. The CDR3 region has the DNA TGCGCCAGCAGCCACAGGGGAGGGGGCACTGAAGCTTTCTTT.

This clone was recorded once. This chain joins TRBV18 and TRBJ1-3; 12 nucleotides align to TRBD1. The CDR3 spans 16 residues. The V gene's germline CDR1 is KGHSH and CDR2 LQKENI. The J segment lost 5 bases and the V segment lost 3 bases, leaving 5 bases of the junction unmatched. The CDR3 is CASSPTGTGGRNTIYF. DNA for the CDR3: TGTGCCAGCTCACCCACCGGGACAGGGGGCAGAAACACCATATATTTT.

The chain combines TRBV29-1 with TRBJ1-1; D not resolved. V was trimmed by 5 bases and J by 6 bases, leaving 7 bases between them. This CDR3 region has 10 residues. The germline V gene encodes CDR1 SQVTM and CDR2 ANQGSEA. The CDR3 is CSVYGAEAFF. The CDR3 region has the DNA TGCAGCGTTTACGGGGCTGAAGCTTTCTTT.

This CDR3 is CASSQGLERETQYF. CDR3 nucleotides: TGTGCCAGCAGCCAAGGGTTAGAGAGGGAGACCCAGTACTTC. The chain carries TRBV3-1 (or the pseudogene TRBV3-2) and TRBJ2-5; no clear D gene. CDR1 is LGHDT and CDR2 is YNNKEL in the germline V gene (reference sequence). Trimming left V 1 base short and J 5 bases short, with 11 bases between. This CDR3 region has 14 residues.

This sequence joins TRBV6-5 and TRBJ1-3, with 7 bases fitting TRBD1. V lost 5 bases, J lost 2 bases, and 3 bases stayed unmatched. CDR1 is MNHEY, CDR2 SVGAGI, per germline. The CDR3 has 14 residues. CDR3 in DNA: TGTGCCAGCAGTCAGGGGGTGACTGGAAACACCATATATTTT. Its protein product is CASSQGVTGNTIYF.

The chain links TRBV19 to TRBJ1-6, with 7 bases lining up with TRBD1. The germline V gene has CDR1 LNHDA and CDR2 SQIVND (reference sequence). This CDR3 comprises 15 residues. Losses at the gene ends were 3 bases for V and 10 bases for J; bases not matched to a gene: 9. CDR3 sequence: CASSITDRARSPLHF. DNA of the CDR3: TGTGCCAGTAGTATTACAGACAGGGCCAGGTCACCCCTCCACTTT. The full variable domain, with the rest looked up from reference TRBV19 and TRBJ1-6, is DGGITQSPKYLFRKEGQNVTLSCEQNLNHDAMYWYRQDPGQGLRLIYYSQIVNDFQKGDIAEGYSVSREKKESFPLTVTSAQKNPTAFYLCASSITDRARSPLHFGNGTRLTVT.

The chain has TRBV5-6 and TRBJ1-1; weak D call: TRBD1 (6 bases). The CDR3 is 14 amino acids. Trimming removed 0 bases from V and 6 bases from J, with 12 bases in between. CDR1 and CDR2 from the germline V gene are SGHDT and YYEEEE. CDR3 amino acids: CASSLDVGAPEAFF. The CDR3 DNA reads TGTGCCAGCAGCTTGGACGTGGGGGCCCCTGAAGCTTTCTTT.

The V and J genes are TRBV11-1 and TRBJ2-1, with 10 bases matching TRBD1. Germline CDR1 SGHAT, CDR2 FQDESV (reference sequence). With 3 bases clipped from V and 10 bases from J, the junction kept 9 bases outside the gene matches. The CDR3 is made up of 15 amino acids. The CDR3 sequence: CASSFGRDRGGEQFF. The CDR3 nucleotides are TGTGCCAGCAGCTTTGGGCGGGACAGGGGCGGAGAGCAGTTCTTC.

The rearrangement joins TRBV7-2 to TRBJ2-1; 9 bases are shared with TRBD1. The CDR3 is 14 residues long. After removal of 5 bases from V and 10 bases from J, the junction contained 9 bases not matched to a gene. From germline, CDR1 is SGHTA and CDR2 FQGNSA. The CDR3 here is CASSDGTGSGEQFF. CDR3 bases: TGTGCCAGCAGCGACGGGACAGGGAGCGGCGAGCAGTTCTTC.